A selection of T cell receptor beta chains follows, all from one sample in a study of PD-L1 blockade in urothelial cancer. TCRdb's table, derived via immunoSEQ multiplex PCR, lists solely in-frame clones and lacks some. The table records 50,000 to 65,000 clones, around 83% of them present only once. Here the sequenced sample was PBMCs, taken around atezolizumab (anti-PD-L1) treatment. The receptor set was obtained from a man aged 50 to 59 with urothelial cancer. Both conserved end residues are part of each CDR3. D genes are given only for firm matches. Part of the rows lack a size; the others show once, few, many or a class for expanded clones.

d_call j_call clone_size v_call cdr3_nt cdr3_aa
- TRBJ1-6 few TRBV6-1 TGTGCCAGCAGTGCCGACACAACCTTCCGAAGGAATTCACCCCTCCACTTT CASSADTTFRRNSPLHF
- TRBJ1-1 - TRBV14 TGTGCCAGCAGCCCGTTTATGAACACTGAAGCTTTCTTT CASSPFMNTEAFF
TRBD1 TRBJ1-6 - TRBV9 TGTGCCAGCAGCCCCCGACAGGGGTACAGTTCACCCCTCCACTTT CASSPRQGYSSPLHF
TRBD2 TRBJ2-1 - TRBV6-5 TGTGCCAGCAGTTACGCTAGCGGCGCCTACAATGAGCAGTTCTTC CASSYASGAYNEQFF
- TRBJ1-2 few TRBV6-5 TGTGCCAGCCGGGTAGGCTATGGCTACACCTTC CASRVGYGYTF
- TRBJ1-4 - TRBV19 TGTGCCAGTAAGGGGGAACGACTATCTAATGAAAAACTGTTTTTT CASKGERLSNEKLFF
TRBD2 TRBJ2-5 - TRBV5-1 TGCGCCAGCAGCTTGACGGGAGGGCAAGAGACCCAGTACTTC CASSLTGGQETQYF
- TRBJ1-2 - TRBV30 TGTGCCTGGAGTGTACGCAGCCCGGCGGCCGGCTACACCTTC CAWSVRSPAAGYTF
- TRBJ2-3 - TRBV10-1 TGCGCCAGCAGTCCGGCGGGGCCGAGCACAGATACGCAGTATTTT CASSPAGPSTDTQYF
- TRBJ2-3 - TRBV5-6 TGTGCCAGCAGATTCGGGGCAGATACGCAGTATTTT CASRFGADTQYF
TRBD1 TRBJ2-1 - TRBV6-1 TGTGCCAGCAGGACCCCGGGACAGAAGTACAATGAGCAGTTCTTC CASRTPGQKYNEQFF
- TRBJ1-2 - TRBV19 TGTGCCAGTAGTACCCAGTATGGCTACACCTTC CASSTQYGYTF
TRBD2 TRBJ2-3 few TRBV19 TGTGCCAGCCGAACCGGGCTAGCGGGAGGGTATACGCAGTATTTT CASRTGLAGGYTQYF
- TRBJ2-1 medium-sized TRBV5-8 TGTGCCAGCAGCTTCGGCAGGGGTTACAATGAGCAGTTCTTC CASSFGRGYNEQFF
- TRBJ1-5 - TRBV6-1 TGTGCCAGCAGTGAAGTTATCAATCAGCCCCAGCATTTT CASSEVINQPQHF
- TRBJ2-7 - TRBV6-5 TGTGCCAGCAGGGGAACGTTAGGGGATTCACGCGGGATGTACTTC CASRGTLGDSRGMYF
- TRBJ2-5 - TRBV9 TGTGCCAGCAGCGTAGCTCCGCAGCAAGAGACCCAGTACTTC CASSVAPQQETQYF
- TRBJ1-1 - TRBV6-1 TGTGCCAGCATGCGGTCCCAACCTTTTTTTGCTTTCTTT CASMRSQPFFAFF
- TRBJ2-5 - TRBV5-1 TGCGCCAGCAGCTTGGCGCCAGGGATAGAGACCCAGTACTTC CASSLAPGIETQYF
TRBD2 TRBJ2-7 - TRBV2 TGTGCCAGCAGTTTTCCGGGACTAGCCAGCGAGCAGTACTTC CASSFPGLASEQYF
- TRBJ1-2 medium-sized TRBV19 TGTGCCAGTAGCCATCAAGGAGACTATGGCTACACCTTC CASSHQGDYGYTF
- TRBJ2-7 - TRBV6-5 TGTGCCAGCAGGGGGAACAGGGTCCACGAGCAGTACTTC CASRGNRVHEQYF
- TRBJ2-7 - TRBV28 TGTGCCAGCAGTTTATTGGGGCTAGTGAGCGAGCAGTACTTC CASSLLGLVSEQYF
TRBD1 TRBJ2-4 - TRBV2 TGTGCCAGCAGTCCGGACAGGGCGACCAAAAACATTCAGTACTTC CASSPDRATKNIQYF
- TRBJ2-7 - TRBV30 TGTGCCTGGAGTAGAGAAACCTACGAGCAGTACTTC CAWSRETYEQYF
TRBD1 TRBJ1-1 - TRBV28 TGTGCCAGCAGCCAACAGGGGATGAACACTGAAGCTTTCTTT CASSQQGMNTEAFF
- TRBJ2-3 - TRBV2 TGTGCCAGCGGAGTGGCAGATACGCAGTATTTT CASGVADTQYF
TRBD1 TRBJ1-5 few TRBV7-8 TGTGCCAGCAGCAAGGACAGGGCGTTTGGGAATCAGCCCCAGCATTTT CASSKDRAFGNQPQHF
- TRBJ2-1 - TRBV5-8 TGTGCCAGCAGCTTGGTTGGACTCCACGTTCGAGAGCAGTTCTTC CASSLVGLHVREQFF
- TRBJ1-2 once TRBV28 TGTGCCAGCAGAGACGACAGGTCAGGTTATGGCTACACCTTC CASRDDRSGYGYTF
- TRBJ1-1 - TRBV21-1 TGTGCCAGCAGCAAAAAACAGGCCCCAACTGAAGCTTTCTTT CASSKKQAPTEAFF
- TRBJ1-5 few TRBV28 TGTGCCAGCAGTTCCAATCGACAGAATCAGCCCCAGCATTTT CASSSNRQNQPQHF
- TRBJ2-1 - TRBV5-4 TGTGCCAGCACCCCCGGGGGTGGGAACAATGAGCAGTTCTTC CASTPGGGNNEQFF
- TRBJ1-2 - TRBV5-5 TGTGCCAGCAGCTTGGCGGGACAAAAAAACTATGGCTACACCTTC CASSLAGQKNYGYTF
TRBD1 TRBJ2-3 - TRBV7-3 TGTGCCAGCAGCCAGACAGGGGAGGCAGATACGCAGTATTTT CASSQTGEADTQYF
TRBD1 TRBJ1-2 few TRBV28 TGTGCCAGCACATACCGGGACAGGGGGTACTATGGCTACACCTTC CASTYRDRGYYGYTF
- TRBJ2-7 - TRBV28 TGTGCCAGCAGTTTCTTTGGCGGAAAGGATTACGAGCAGTACTTC CASSFFGGKDYEQYF
- TRBJ2-2 - TRBV27 TGTGCCAGCAGTCCTGACACCGGGGAGCTGTTTTTT CASSPDTGELFF
TRBD2 TRBJ2-2 - TRBV28 TGTGCCAGCAGTTTCCCGACTAGCGGGAGGACCGGGGAGCTGTTTTTT CASSFPTSGRTGELFF
TRBD1 TRBJ1-1 - TRBV2 TGTGCCAGCAGTGCCCGGGACAGGATCTCCCAAGCTTTCTTT CASSARDRISQAFF
- TRBJ2-7 - TRBV19 TGTGCCAGTAGTCGACAGACGAGCTCCTACGAGCAGTACTTC CASSRQTSSYEQYF
TRBD1 TRBJ1-1 few TRBV14 TGTGCCAGCAGTGTGAACAGGGGGCTTGGGACTGAAGCTTTCTTT CASSVNRGLGTEAFF
TRBD1 TRBJ2-4 - TRBV11-2 TGTGCCAGCAGCTTAGAGAGGACAGGGGGCGGCAAAAACATTCAGTACTTC CASSLERTGGGKNIQYF